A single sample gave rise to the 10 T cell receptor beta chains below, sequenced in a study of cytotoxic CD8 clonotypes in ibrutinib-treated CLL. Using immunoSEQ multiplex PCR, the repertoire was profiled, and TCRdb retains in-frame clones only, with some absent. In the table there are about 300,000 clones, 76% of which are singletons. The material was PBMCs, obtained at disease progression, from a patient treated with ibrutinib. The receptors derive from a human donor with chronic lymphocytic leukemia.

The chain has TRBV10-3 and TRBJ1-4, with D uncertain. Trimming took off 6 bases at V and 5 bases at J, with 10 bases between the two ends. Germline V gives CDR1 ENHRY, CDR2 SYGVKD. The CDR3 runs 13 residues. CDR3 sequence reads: CAISPEGNEKLFF. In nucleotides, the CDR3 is TGTGCCATCAGCCCGGAAGGGAATGAAAAACTGTTTTTT.

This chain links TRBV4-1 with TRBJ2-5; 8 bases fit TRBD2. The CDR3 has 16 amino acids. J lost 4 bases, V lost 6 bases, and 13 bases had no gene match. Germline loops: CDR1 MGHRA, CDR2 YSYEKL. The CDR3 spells CASRPLGRGDRETQYF. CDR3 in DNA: TGCGCCAGCAGACCTCTTGGGCGGGGGGACCGAGAGACCCAGTACTTC.

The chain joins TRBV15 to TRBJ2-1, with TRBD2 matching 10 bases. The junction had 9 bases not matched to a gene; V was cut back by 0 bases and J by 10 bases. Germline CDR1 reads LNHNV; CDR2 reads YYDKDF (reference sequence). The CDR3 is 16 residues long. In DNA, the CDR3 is TGTGCCACCAGCAGAGATATCAGCGGGAGGGGTCTCGAGCAGTTCTTC. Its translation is CATSRDISGRGLEQFF.

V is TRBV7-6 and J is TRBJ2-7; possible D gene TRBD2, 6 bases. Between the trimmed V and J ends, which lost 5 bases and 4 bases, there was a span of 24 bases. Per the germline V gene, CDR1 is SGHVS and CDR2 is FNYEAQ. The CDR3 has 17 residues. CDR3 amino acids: CASSPKPGSGGVYEQYF. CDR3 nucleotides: TGTGCCAGCAGCCCCAAGCCAGGGTCCGGCGGGGTTTACGAGCAGTACTTC.

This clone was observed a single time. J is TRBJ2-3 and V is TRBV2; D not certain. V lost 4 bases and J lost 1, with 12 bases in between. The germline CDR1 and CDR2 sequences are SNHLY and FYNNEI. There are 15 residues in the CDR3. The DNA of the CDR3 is TGTGCCAGCAGTGCGATCGAGCGCCGCACAGATACGCAGTATTTT. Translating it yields CASSAIERRTDTQYF. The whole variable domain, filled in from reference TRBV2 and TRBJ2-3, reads EPEVTQTPSHQVTQMGQEVILRCVPISNHLYFYWYRQILGQKVEFLVSFYNNEISEKSEIFDDQFSVERPDGSNFTLKIRSTKLEDSAMYFCASSAIERRTDTQYFGPGTRLTVL.

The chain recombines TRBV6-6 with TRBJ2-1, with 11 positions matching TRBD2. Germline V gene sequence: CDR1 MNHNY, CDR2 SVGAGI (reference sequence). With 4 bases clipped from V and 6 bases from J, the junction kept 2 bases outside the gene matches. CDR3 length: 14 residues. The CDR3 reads CASSFGTSGNEQFF. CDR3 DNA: TGTGCCAGCAGTTTCGGGACTAGCGGCAATGAGCAGTTCTTC.

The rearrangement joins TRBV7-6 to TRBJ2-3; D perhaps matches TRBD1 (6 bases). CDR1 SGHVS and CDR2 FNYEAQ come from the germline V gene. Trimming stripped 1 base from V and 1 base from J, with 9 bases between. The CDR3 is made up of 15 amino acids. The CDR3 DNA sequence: TGTGCCAGCAGCTTAGGGGGGCTTGGCACAGATACGCAGTATTTT. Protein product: CASSLGGLGTDTQYF.

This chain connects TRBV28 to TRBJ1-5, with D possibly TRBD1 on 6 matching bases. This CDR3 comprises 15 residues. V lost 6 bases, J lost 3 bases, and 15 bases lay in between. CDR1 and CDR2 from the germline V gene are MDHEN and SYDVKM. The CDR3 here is CASSPGQSVNQPQHF. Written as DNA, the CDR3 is TGTGCCAGCAGCCCAGGACAGTCGGTCAATCAGCCCCAGCATTTT. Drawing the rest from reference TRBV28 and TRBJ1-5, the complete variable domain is DVKVTQSSRYLVKRTGEKVFLECVQDMDHENMFWYRQDPGLGLRLIYFSYDVKMKEKGDIPEGYSVSREKKERFSLILESASTNQTSMYLCASSPGQSVNQPQHFGDGTRLSIL.

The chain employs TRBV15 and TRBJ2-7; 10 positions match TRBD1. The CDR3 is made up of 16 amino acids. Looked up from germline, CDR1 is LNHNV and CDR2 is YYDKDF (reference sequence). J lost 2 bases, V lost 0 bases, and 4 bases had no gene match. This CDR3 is CATSRDGTGVTYEQYF. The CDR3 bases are TGTGCCACCAGCAGAGATGGGACAGGGGTTACCTACGAGCAGTACTTC.

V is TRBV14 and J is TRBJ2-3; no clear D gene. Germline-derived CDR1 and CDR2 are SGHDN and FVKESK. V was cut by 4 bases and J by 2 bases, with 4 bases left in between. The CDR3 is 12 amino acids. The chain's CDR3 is CASSPPTDTQYF. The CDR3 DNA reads TGTGCCAGCAGCCCCCCCACAGATACGCAGTATTTT.